The 30 T cell receptor beta chains below were found in one sample sequenced in a study of shared clonotypes between healthy human individuals (dated by TCRdb to between 2020 and 2021). The receptor library was made with the immunoSEQ multiplex PCR assay. TCRdb stores this immuneACCESS table with in-frame sequences only. Part of the clones is absent; in the studies checked, under half of the shortfall reflects unresolved V genes, and no reason is known for the rest. This sample is represented by under 150,000 clones; around two thirds of them were singletons. Of the sample, 20% to 25% falls within the top ten clones. Sequenced input: memory CD8+ T cells sorted from blood. This specimen's cell subset or site label, per the study, means: CD45RO+ cells pooled with CCR7-negative TemRA cells. The source of these receptors is a woman aged 30 to 39 in good health.

The chain recombines TRBV30 with TRBJ1-5; 8 bases are shared with TRBD1. V lost 1 base and J lost 3; bases outside the gene matches: 8. This CDR3 has 16 amino acids. The germline V gene encodes CDR1 GTSNPN and CDR2 SVGIG (reference sequence). This CDR3 reads CAWSASRTGPNQPQHF. CDR3 DNA sequence: TGTGCCTGGAGTGCCAGCCGGACAGGGCCCAATCAGCCCCAGCATTTT.

The chain links TRBV9 to TRBJ2-6; D is perhaps TRBD1 (6 bases). Germline V gives CDR1 SGDLS, CDR2 YYNGEE. The CDR3 is 15 residues long. V lost 2 bases and J 10 bases, leaving 16 bases between the germline ends. Here the CDR3 reads CASSVSWGRGNVLTF. The CDR3 region has the DNA TGTGCCAGCAGCGTGAGTTGGGGTAGGGGGAACGTCCTGACTTTC.

The chain employs TRBV18 and TRBJ2-7; 7 bases line up with TRBD2. V shed 9 bases and J 6 bases; nucleotides not matched to a gene: 14. Germline CDR1 reads KGHSH; CDR2 reads LQKENI. The CDR3 covers 14 residues. As DNA, the CDR3 is TGTGCCAGTACCGTGGGCGGGAGTTCCCTCGAGCAGTACTTC. It translates to CASTVGGSSLEQYF.

This rearrangement joins TRBV11-2 to TRBJ2-7; perhaps TRBD2 as D (6 bases). This CDR3 is built from 18 residues. Per germline, CDR1 SGHAT and CDR2 FQNNGV. V was pared by 0 bases and J by 6 bases, with 24 bases between. In DNA form, the CDR3 reads TGTGCCAGCAGCTTAGAGAAGCGTCTCGGGACTGAATCGCGCGAGCAGTACTTC. Encoded protein: CASSLEKRLGTESREQYF.

The rearrangement links TRBV6-4 to TRBJ2-6; possibly TRBD1 for D (6 bases). The V end was cut by 4 bases, the J end by 1 base, with 11 bases between. The CDR3 contains 16 residues. From germline, CDR1 is MRHNA and CDR2 SNTAGT. The CDR3 loop is CASSAKTGSGANVLTF. CDR3 coding DNA: TGTGCCAGCAGTGCCAAAACAGGGTCTGGGGCCAACGTCCTGACTTTC.

The chain recombines TRBV18 with TRBJ2-7; 10 nucleotides align to TRBD2. Germline CDR1 is KGHSH and CDR2 is LQKENI. Trimming took 4 bases from V and 0 from J; bases not matched to a gene: 6. The CDR3 consists of 16 residues. The CDR3 nucleotides read TGTGCCAGCTCACATAGCGGGAGGTCCCTCTCCTACGAGCAGTACTTC. Protein product: CASSHSGRSLSYEQYF.

This clone was picked up many times. The chain uses TRBV6-1 and TRBJ2-2, with TRBD2 matching 7 bases. The junction had 9 bases not matched to a gene; V was cut back by 11 bases and J by 6 bases. In germline, CDR1 is MNHNS, CDR2 SASEGT. The CDR3 covers 13 residues. In DNA, the CDR3 is TGTGCCGGCCAGCGGGACGAGTCCGGGGAGCTGTTTTTT. It is translated as CAGQRDESGELFF.

This clone has a count of ten or more. The rearrangement links TRBV6-4 to TRBJ2-3, with D possibly TRBD1 on 7 matching bases. V dropped 3 bases and J dropped 4 bases, with 17 bases sitting between them. Germline CDR1 MRHNA, CDR2 SNTAGT. The CDR3 is 16 amino acids. CDR3 nucleotide sequence: TGTGCCAGCAGTGAAAAAGTGTCAGGGGGGTCAGATACGCAGTATTTT. Translation: CASSEKVSGGSDTQYF.

This clone was seen only a few times. The chain couples TRBV5-4 to TRBJ2-7; 10 positions match TRBD1. CDR1 is SGHNT, CDR2 YYREEE, per germline (reference sequence). V trimming: 3 bases; J trimming: 2 bases; junction bases outside the gene matches: 8. The CDR3 sequence is 16 residues long. The CDR3 loop reads CASSSLSGTGAYEQYF. In nucleotides, the CDR3 is TGTGCCAGCAGCTCCCTCTCCGGGACAGGGGCCTACGAGCAGTACTTC. Full variable domain (rest looked up from reference TRBV5-4 and TRBJ2-7): ETGVTQSPTHLIKTRGQQVTLRCSSQSGHNTVSWYQQALGQGPQFIFQYYREEENGRGNFPPRFSGLQFPNYSSELNVNALELDDSALYLCASSSLSGTGAYEQYFGPGTRLTVT.

This rearrangement joins TRBV29-1 to TRBJ1-4, with 8 bases matching TRBD1. After removal of 6 bases from V and 0 bases from J, the junction contained 6 bases not matched to a gene. Germline V lookup: CDR1 SQVTM, CDR2 ANQGSEA. CDR3 length: 15 amino acids. CDR3 sequence: CSVAGTGPTNEKLFF. Written as DNA, the CDR3 is TGCAGCGTCGCCGGGACAGGACCAACTAATGAAAAACTGTTTTTT.

The table lists this clone with a count of one. This chain joins TRBV29-1 and TRBJ1-2, with 12 bases lining up with TRBD1. Germline CDR1 reads SQVTM; CDR2 reads ANQGSEA. The V and J ends lost 4 bases and 2 bases, in that order; junction bases with no gene match: 5. The CDR3 loop spans 15 amino acids. The CDR3: CSVVPGQGANYGYTF. CDR3 bases: TGCAGCGTTGTTCCGGGACAGGGGGCCAACTATGGCTACACCTTC.

By sample share, this clone is medium-sized. The chain joins TRBV14 to TRBJ2-7; the match to TRBD2 covers 8 bases. The germline V gene encodes CDR1 SGHDN and CDR2 FVKESK. This CDR3 contains 15 residues. J was trimmed by 3 bases and V by 3 bases; bases with no gene match: 7. The DNA for the CDR3 is TGTGCCAGCAGCCATTGGAGCGGGAGTTTCTACGAGCAGTACTTC. Translating it yields CASSHWSGSFYEQYF.

This chain links TRBV7-9 with TRBJ2-7; D is undetermined. CDR3 length: 15 amino acids. Between the trimmed V and J ends, which lost 4 bases and 0 bases, there was a span of 13 bases. Looked up from germline, CDR1 is SEHNR and CDR2 is FQNEAQ (reference sequence). The CDR3 bases are TGTGCCAGCAGCTCCGGTCCAAGGAGCTCCTACGAGCAGTACTTC. This sequence encodes CASSSGPRSSYEQYF.

This chain links TRBV29-1 with TRBJ2-1, with 7 bases that match TRBD1. J was trimmed by 7 bases and V by 5 bases; bases with no gene match: 11. The V gene's germline CDR1 is SQVTM and CDR2 ANQGSEA. The CDR3 is made up of 14 amino acids. The CDR3 DNA sequence: TGCAGCGTTACAGGGGATCGTATTAGTAATGAGCAGTTCTTC. Its protein is CSVTGDRISNEQFF.

The J gene is TRBJ1-4, the V gene TRBV27; 12 nucleotides align to TRBD1. CDR3 size: 17 residues. Germline V CDR1 and CDR2: MNHEY, SMNVEV (reference sequence). V shed 8 bases, J shed 3 bases, and the junction held 10 bases outside the gene matches. The CDR3 is CASPRDRGRMANEKLFF. CDR3 bases: TGTGCCAGCCCAAGGGACAGGGGGCGCATGGCTAATGAAAAACTGTTTTTT.

With respect to this clone: Other DNA sequences of this sample code for an identical CDR3. In DNA, the CDR3 is TGTGCCAGCAGTTCTCTAGCGGGAGGTACCTACGAGCAGTACTTC. Translation gives CASSSLAGGTYEQYF. This chain uses TRBV28 with TRBJ2-7, with 11 bases identical to TRBD2. Germline CDR1 MDHEN, CDR2 SYDVKM. The junction had 4 bases not matched to a gene; V was cut back by 4 bases and J by 2 bases. The CDR3 has 15 residues. The whole variable domain, filled in from reference TRBV28 and TRBJ2-7, reads DVKVTQSSRYLVKRTGEKVFLECVQDMDHENMFWYRQDPGLGLRLIYFSYDVKMKEKGDIPEGYSVSREKKERFSLILESASTNQTSMYLCASSSLAGGTYEQYFGPGTRLTVT.

The chain uses TRBV19 and TRBJ1-5, with TRBD1 as a possible D gene (5 bases). The V end was cut by 3 bases, the J end by 6 bases, with 18 bases between. CDR1 is LNHDA and CDR2 is SQIVND in the germline V gene (reference sequence). CDR3 length: 16 residues. Here the CDR3 reads CASSISEGSGAQPQHF. The CDR3 DNA reads as TGTGCCAGTAGTATCTCGGAGGGGTCCGGTGCTCAGCCCCAGCATTTT.

The chain employs TRBV15 and TRBJ1-1; no reliable D call. The CDR3 has 16 amino acids. The V gene's germline CDR1 is LNHNV and CDR2 YYDKDF (reference sequence). The V gene lost 0 bases and the J gene lost 0 bases, with 11 bases spanning the gap. Here the CDR3 DNA reads TGTGCCACCAGCAGAGAGCCCAGGTTCATGAACACTGAAGCTTTCTTT. Encoded protein: CATSREPRFMNTEAFF.

The rearrangement uses TRBV7-6 and TRBJ1-1, with 8 bases aligning to TRBD1. There are 12 residues in the CDR3. The junction had 1 base not matched to a gene; V was cut back by 5 bases and J by 5 bases. In germline, CDR1 is SGHVS, CDR2 FNYEAQ. This CDR3 reads CASSHRGTEAFF. CDR3 nucleotide sequence: TGTGCCAGCAGCCACAGGGGGACTGAAGCTTTCTTT.

V is TRBV28 and J is TRBJ2-1; 7 nucleotides align to TRBD2. Losses at the gene ends were 3 bases for V and 7 bases for J; bases not matched to a gene: 9. This CDR3 contains 15 residues. The germline V gene encodes CDR1 MDHEN and CDR2 SYDVKM. CDR3 amino acids: CASSFSSGEVNEQFF. Here the CDR3 DNA reads TGTGCCAGCAGTTTTTCTAGCGGAGAAGTTAATGAGCAGTTCTTC.

The chain carries TRBV6-5 and TRBJ2-7; TRBD1 agrees at 8 bases. V gave up 0 bases and J gave up 2 bases; unmatched junction bases: 0. The CDR3 sequence is 14 residues long. Per the germline V gene, CDR1 is MNHEY and CDR2 is SVGAGI. The CDR3: CASSYSTGAYEQYF. CDR3 DNA sequence: TGTGCCAGCAGTTACTCGACAGGGGCCTACGAGCAGTACTTC.

This chain links TRBV5-4 with TRBJ2-7; D is possibly TRBD2 (5 bases). V lost 0 bases, J lost 12 bases, and 7 bases lay in between. The CDR3 has 10 amino acids. The V gene's germline CDR1 is SGHNT and CDR2 YYREEE (reference sequence). CDR3 residues: CASSLGRGYF. CDR3 in DNA: TGTGCCAGCAGCTTGGGTCGGGGGTACTTC.

The chain joins TRBV4-1 to TRBJ2-7; 7 positions agree with TRBD2. Trimming removed 1 base from V and 1 base from J; junction bases left unmatched: 7. CDR3 size: 16 residues. Germline V lookup: CDR1 MGHRA, CDR2 YSYEKL. CDR3 amino acids: CASSQGLRGSSYEQYF. CDR3 DNA: TGCGCCAGCAGCCAAGGATTGCGGGGGTCTTCCTACGAGCAGTACTTC.

This chain links TRBV6-4 with TRBJ2-2; D possibly matches TRBD1 or TRBD2 (5 bases each). This CDR3 is 14 amino acids long. V lost 4 bases, J lost 3 bases, and 9 bases lay in between. CDR1 MRHNA and CDR2 SNTAGT come from the germline V gene. CDR3 sequence: CASSGGRDTGELFF. Here the CDR3 DNA reads TGTGCCAGCAGTGGGGGGAGAGACACCGGGGAGCTGTTTTTT.

This clone showed up just once. V usage is TRBV4-1 and J usage is TRBJ2-1, with D perhaps matching TRBD1 or TRBD2 (5 bases each). V lost 1 base to trimming and J lost 6 bases, with 16 bases between them. The CDR3 loop spans 16 amino acids. The germline V gene encodes CDR1 MGHRA and CDR2 YSYEKL. In DNA form, the CDR3 reads TGCGCCAGCAGCCAAGTGGGGACCAGGGTGACCAATGAGCAGTTCTTC. This translates into CASSQVGTRVTNEQFF.

The genes are TRBV5-1 and TRBJ2-7; D tentatively fits TRBD1 or TRBD2 (6 bases each). The germline CDR1 and CDR2 sequences are SGHRS and YFSETQ. The germline V and J ends were trimmed by 0 bases and 1 base, with 11 bases remaining between them. The CDR3 runs to 15 residues. CDR3 amino acids: CASSLAGGISYEQYF. The DNA for the CDR3 is TGCGCCAGCAGCTTGGCCGGGGGCATATCCTACGAGCAGTACTTC.

The table lists this clone with a count of one. The chain links TRBV28 to TRBJ2-5; TRBD1 matches 7 bases. Germline CDR1 and CDR2: MDHEN and SYDVKM. V was clipped by 6 bases and J by 3 bases; unmatched bases: 10. This CDR3 is 15 amino acids long. The CDR3 loop reads CASSPSRRGKETQYF. The CDR3 DNA is TGTGCCAGCAGCCCGTCGCGCAGGGGGAAAGAGACCCAGTACTTC.

CDR3 nucleotide sequence: TGCGCCAGCAGCGGAACGGGAGGGGTGCACGAGCAGTACTTC. Translating gives CASSGTGGVHEQYF. The chain joins TRBV4-1 to TRBJ2-7, with 8 bases lining up with TRBD2. Germline lookup yields CDR1 MGHRA and CDR2 YSYEKL. J lost 5 bases, V lost 5 bases, and 8 bases had no gene match. CDR3 length: 14 residues.

V usage is TRBV19 and J usage is TRBJ1-3; no definite D call. Germline loops: CDR1 LNHDA, CDR2 SQIVND (reference sequence). V was clipped by 3 bases and J by 0 bases, with 3 bases between them. CDR3 length: 13 amino acids. The CDR3 region is CASSIDSGNTIYF. The CDR3 coding sequence is TGTGCCAGTAGTATTGACTCTGGAAACACCATATATTTT.

The chain employs TRBV25-1 and TRBJ1-1; tentatively, D is TRBD1 (5 bases). Germline values: CDR1 MGHDK, CDR2 SYGVNS. Trimming took 7 bases from V and 0 from J, leaving 12 bases between them. This CDR3 region has 14 residues. CDR3 nucleotides: TGTGCCAGCACAAAAGGGACTATGAACACTGAAGCTTTCTTT. Translating gives CASTKGTMNTEAFF. Supplemented by reference TRBV25-1 and TRBJ1-1, the full variable domain reads EADIYQTPRYLVIGTGKKITLECSQTMGHDKMYWYQQDPGMELHLIHYSYGVNSTEKGDLSSESTVSRIRTEHFPLTLESARPSHTSQYLCASTKGTMNTEAFFGQGTRLTVV.